One and the same sample provided the 22 T cell receptor beta chains below, sequenced in a study of breast tumors, draining lymph nodes, adjacent tissues. MiXCR, run by TCRdb on the multiplex PCR reads, gives a single entry per CDR3 protein. In the table there are around 230,000 distinct CDR3 sequences, approximately 29% of which are singletons. Samples came from axillary lymph nodes draining the breast cancer. Sequencing was performed on axillary lymph node tissue. Receptors originate from a female donor with breast cancer. Some clones in this sample may be carry-over from other donors' samples.

A few counts support this clonotype. The conserved phenylalanine or tryptophan is not found at the CDR3 terminus, so this likely reflects a read error. It is unclear where the CDR3 begins or ends on the DNA, so no DNA is shown, and the CDR3 is as TCRdb lists it. The chain recombines TRBV20-1 with TRBJ2-6. Counting both end residues, the CDR3 totals 8 amino acids. The V gene's germline CDR1 is DFQATT and CDR2 SNEGSKA (reference sequence). The CDR3 loop is CSARTGTS.

This clonotype was observed at least ten times. The chain carries TRBV29-1 and TRBJ2-5; possible D gene TRBD2, 6 bases. CDR3 length equals 12 residues. CDR1 and CDR2 (germline): SQVTM, ANQGSEA. The V and J ends lost 4 bases and 5 bases respectively, with 11 bases between them. The CDR3 DNA is TGCAGCGTTGCGGAGGGACCTGAGACCCAGTACTTC. Its protein is CSVAEGPETQYF.

This clonotype was seen at least ten times. The gene calls are TRBV20-1 and TRBJ2-5, with D perhaps TRBD1 or TRBD2 (5 bases each). The germline V gene encodes CDR1 DFQATT and CDR2 SNEGSKA (reference sequence). The V end lost 5 bases, the J end lost 3 bases, and 13 bases lay between the germline ends. This CDR3 spans 13 amino acids. For the CDR3, the DNA is TGCAGTGCTGCCGATGAGGGGAAAGAGACCCAGTACTTC. Protein product: CSAADEGKETQYF.

With respect to this clonotype: This could be a read error, since a much larger clone is one nucleotide away. The chain carries TRBV6-1 and TRBJ1-6, with D perhaps TRBD1 (5 bases). V was pared by 5 bases and J by 10 bases, with 15 bases between. The CDR3 has 14 residues. In germline, CDR1 is MNHNS, CDR2 SASEGT. CDR3 nucleotides: TGTGCCAGCAGTCTCCGACAGAACCTATCACCCCTCCACTTT. Translation: CASSLRQNLSPLHF.

This clonotype was recorded many times. This chain uses TRBV7-9 with TRBJ2-7; TRBD2 agrees at 9 bases. The V gene's germline CDR1 is SEHNR and CDR2 FQNEAQ (reference sequence). This CDR3 has 16 residues. V shed 0 bases and J 5 bases; nucleotides not matched to a gene: 8. DNA for the CDR3: TGTGCCAGCAGCTTAGCGCGGGGGGGGGCGCGCAACGAGCAGTACTTC. Protein: CASSLARGGARNEQYF. The full variable domain, its missing parts supplied by reference TRBV7-9 and TRBJ2-7, is DTGVSQNPRHKITKRGQNVTFRCDPISEHNRLYWYRQTLGQGPEFLTYFQNEAQLEKSRLLSDRFSAERPKGSFSTLEIQRTEQGDSAMYLCASSLARGGARNEQYFGPGTRLTVT.

On this clonotype: The junction departs from the called germline gene at one end, perhaps through a read error. The chain is built from TRBV7-3 and TRBJ2-1, with D uncertain. CDR1 and CDR2 (germline): SGHTA, FQGTGA. The CDR3 runs to 11 residues. The CDR3 loop reads CASIPYNEQFF. The CDR3 region has the DNA TGTGCTAGCATCCCCTACAATGAGCAGTTCTTC.

This clonotype has at least ten counts. The rearrangement joins TRBV9 to TRBJ2-1; 7 nucleotides line up with TRBD1. V dropped 0 bases and J dropped 7; count of bases not matched to a gene: 13. CDR3 length equals 17 residues. Germline CDR1 and CDR2: SGDLS and YYNGEE. CDR3 sequence: CASSVGQGITLQNEQFF. CDR3 sequence (DNA): TGTGCCAGCAGCGTAGGACAGGGTATAACCCTACAGAATGAGCAGTTCTTC.

The table lists this clonotype with many counts. This chain links TRBV19 with TRBJ1-5; TRBD1 matches at 10 bases. In germline, CDR1 is LNHDA, CDR2 SQIVND (reference sequence). This CDR3 has 15 residues. V trimming: 3 bases; J trimming: 4 bases; junction bases outside the gene matches: 3. In DNA form, the CDR3 reads TGTGCCAGTAGTATTTCGGGACAGGGGAATCAGCCCCAGCATTTT. Protein product: CASSISGQGNQPQHF. Together with reference TRBV19 and TRBJ1-5, the CDR3 gives the full variable domain: DGGITQSPKYLFRKEGQNVTLSCEQNLNHDAMYWYRQDPGQGLRLIYYSQIVNDFQKGDIAEGYSVSREKKESFPLTVTSAQKNPTAFYLCASSISGQGNQPQHFGDGTRLSIL.

In regard to this clonotype: Just one base apart from a much larger clone, this may be a read error. The chain couples TRBV11-3 to TRBJ2-5, with D possibly TRBD2 on 6 matching bases. The CDR3 runs 13 residues. V gave up 5 bases and J gave up 7 bases, with 14 bases separating them. Looked up from germline, CDR1 is SGHNT and CDR2 is YENEEA. CDR3 bases: TGTGCCAGCAGCCCTCCGGGGGTCGCGACCCAGTACTTC. It yields the protein CASSPPGVATQYF.

The gene calls are TRBV30 and TRBJ1-6; D might be TRBD1 (6 bases). The V gene's germline CDR1 is GTSNPN and CDR2 SVGIG (reference sequence). Trimming removed 0 bases at V and 7 bases at J, with 13 bases between. This CDR3 has 15 amino acids. The CDR3 is CAWSVSGGQNSPLHF. Here the CDR3 DNA reads TGTGCCTGGAGTGTTTCTGGGGGACAAAATTCACCCCTCCACTTT.

This clonotype was detected many times. V gene TRBV12-3 or TRBV12-4 combines with J gene TRBJ1-6; weak D call: TRBD1 (5 bases). CDR3 length: 15 amino acids. The V end was cut by 0 bases, the J end by 10 bases, with 13 bases between. The CDR3 nucleotides read TGTGCCAGCAGTTTAGCGCTTAGAGGGGTCTCACCCCTCCACTTT. This sequence encodes CASSLALRGVSPLHF.

This clonotype was counted many times. This chain connects TRBV7-3 to TRBJ2-2, with TRBD2 matching over 13 bases. Germline V gene data show CDR1 as SGHTA and CDR2 as FQGTGA. This CDR3 region has 16 residues. V trimming: 2 bases; J trimming: 4 bases; junction bases outside the gene matches: 1. CDR3 sequence reads: CASSLGLAGVTGELFF. In DNA, the CDR3 is TGTGCCAGCAGCTTAGGACTAGCGGGAGTCACCGGGGAGCTGTTTTTT.

The CDR3 DNA reads TGCGCCAGCAGCTTCGCGGGGCAGAATGAAAAACTGTTTTTT. Protein sequence: CASSFAGQNEKLFF. The gene calls are TRBV5-1 and TRBJ1-4, with a tentative D call TRBD1 (5 bases). Germline CDR1 and CDR2: SGHRS and YFSETQ. Between the trimmed V and J ends, which lost 2 bases and 5 bases, there was a span of 10 bases. This CDR3 region has 14 residues.

This clonotype was observed a handful of times. This chain connects TRBV6-1 to TRBJ2-1; 10 positions agree with TRBD2. Germline loops: CDR1 MNHNS, CDR2 SASEGT. The CDR3 has 17 amino acids. Losses at the gene ends were 4 bases for V and 2 bases for J; bases not matched to a gene: 8. Here the CDR3 DNA reads TGTGCCAGCAGTGCAATCCGAGCGGGAGGGCCCTACAATGAGCAGTTCTTC. This codes for CASSAIRAGGPYNEQFF.

Details on this clonotype: A much larger clonotype is one base distant, so this may be a read error. The rearrangement joins TRBV5-1 to TRBJ2-5; D remains ambiguous. The germline V gene encodes CDR1 SGHRS and CDR2 YFSETQ. The CDR3 loop spans 14 amino acids. Trimming cost V 2 bases and J 1 base, with 9 bases left between them. The CDR3 region is CASSLRTVQETQYF. The CDR3 region has the DNA TGCGCCAGCAGCTTACGTACGGTCCAAGAGACCCAGTACTTC.

The chain is built from TRBV24-1 and TRBJ2-1; TRBD2 aligns across 8 bases. The CDR3 runs 15 residues. Germline V gene lookup returns CDR1 KGHDR and CDR2 SFDVKD. After removal of 0 bases from V and 4 bases from J, the junction contained 1 base not matched to a gene. The CDR3 loop is CATSDLREGYNEQFF. The DNA for the CDR3 is TGTGCCACCAGTGATTTGCGGGAGGGATACAATGAGCAGTTCTTC.

This clonotype occurred many times. V gene TRBV10-3 combines with J gene TRBJ2-7; weak D call: TRBD2 (6 bases). Deletions cut 3 bases from V and 4 bases from J, with 10 bases between. The length of the CDR3 is 13 residues. Germline-derived CDR1 and CDR2 are ENHRY and SYGVKD. The CDR3 nucleotides are TGTGCCATCAGTGAACGGGAGCGGTACGAGCAGTACTTC. Translation gives CAISERERYEQYF.

In its sample, this clonotype was seen many times. At one end the junction does not follow the germline gene, possibly because of a read error. The chain links TRBV6-5 to TRBJ1-2; D not resolved. The CDR3 extends over 14 amino acids. Germline loops: CDR1 MNHEY, CDR2 SVGAGI. This chain's CDR3 is CASSHSGGNYGYTF. DNA for the CDR3: TGTGCCAGCAGTCACTCGGGAGGGAACTATGGCTACACCTTC.

This clonotype was counted many times. The chain uses TRBV20-1 and TRBJ2-2; 8 nucleotides agree with TRBD1. V gave up 2 bases and J gave up 7 bases; unmatched junction bases: 6. The CDR3 contains 14 residues. Per the germline V gene, CDR1 is DFQATT and CDR2 is SNEGSKA (reference sequence). Written as DNA, the CDR3 is TGCAGTGCTAGAAGTCAGGGGGCGAACGGGGAGCTGTTTTTT. Translated: CSARSQGANGELFF.

This clonotype has just a few counts. Compared with germline, one end of the junction differs, possibly owing to a read error. This chain uses TRBV6-2 or TRBV6-3 with TRBJ1-5, with no clear D. Germline V gives CDR1 MNHEY, CDR2 SVGEGT. The length of the CDR3 is 17 residues. For the CDR3, the DNA is TGTGCCAGCAGTCACTCGCGAGTAGGACGGAGCAATCAGCCCCAGCATTTT. Its translation is CASSHSRVGRSNQPQHF.

This clonotype was seen repeatedly, ten times or more. The V gene is TRBV12-3 or TRBV12-4, the J gene TRBJ2-5; D perhaps matches TRBD2 (6 bases). V shed 7 bases and J shed 4 bases, with 13 bases lying between them. The CDR3 covers 13 residues. CDR3 in DNA: TGTGCCAGCACCTATCCGGAGGGAGAGACCCAGTACTTC. This codes for CASTYPEGETQYF.

The rearrangement links TRBV12-3 or TRBV12-4 to TRBJ2-6; TRBD2 might be the D (6 bases). The CDR3 runs 19 residues. V lost 2 bases and J 4 bases, leaving 21 bases between the germline ends. CDR3 in amino acids: CASSLPMGRGSSGANVLTF. CDR3 nucleotides: TGTGCCAGCAGTTTACCCATGGGACGGGGGTCGTCGGGGGCCAACGTCCTGACTTTC.